The 5 T cell receptor beta chains below come from one sample, sequenced in a study of lymphopenia after photon versus proton radiotherapy. Sequencing used immunoSEQ multiplex PCR; TCRdb keeps in-frame clones, though not all of them. The sample consists of about 20,000 clones, 88% of them appearing once. The sample here was peripheral blood, taken from a patient treated with proton-based radiotherapy. These TCRs come from a man between 65 and 80 years old with pancreatic cancer.

The rearrangement uses TRBV30 and TRBJ2-3; unclear D gene. The V end lost 2 bases, the J end lost 2 bases, and 11 bases lay between the germline ends. The germline CDR1 and CDR2 sequences are GTSNPN and SVGIG (reference sequence). There are 14 residues in the CDR3. As DNA, the CDR3 is TGTGCCTGGAGTTCGTCCGGGTCCACAGATACGCAGTATTTT. It encodes CAWSSSGSTDTQYF.

V is TRBV11-3 and J is TRBJ1-3, with D perhaps TRBD1 (5 bases). CDR3 length: 16 amino acids. Germline values: CDR1 SGHNT, CDR2 YENEEA. Trimming took off 3 bases at V and 0 bases at J, with 12 bases between the two ends. The CDR3 spells CASSFTGLNSGNTIYF. CDR3 nucleotide sequence: TGTGCCAGCAGCTTCACAGGCCTTAACTCTGGAAACACCATATATTTT.

The chain employs TRBV18 and TRBJ2-7; D assignment may be TRBD1 or TRBD2 (7 bases each). V was trimmed by 5 bases and J by 2 bases, leaving 16 bases between them. Germline V CDR1 and CDR2: KGHSH, LQKENI. The CDR3 is made up of 15 amino acids. The DNA for the CDR3 is TGTGCCAGCTCAACCCGGGGGGACAGAACCTACGAGCAGTACTTC. The encoded protein is CASSTRGDRTYEQYF.

V is TRBV6-6 and J is TRBJ1-1; TRBD1 aligns across 10 bases. The CDR3 loop spans 15 amino acids. With 5 bases clipped from V and 5 bases from J, the junction kept 8 bases outside the gene matches. Germline lookup yields CDR1 MNHNY and CDR2 SVGAGI (reference sequence). CDR3 loop: CASSNMDRGGTEAFF. DNA of the CDR3: TGTGCCAGCAGTAACATGGACAGGGGGGGGACTGAAGCTTTCTTT.

The chain has TRBV5-5 and TRBJ1-2, with TRBD1 identical over 9 bases. The CDR3 is 14 amino acids. V shed 4 bases and J 4 bases; nucleotides not matched to a gene: 5. Germline lookup yields CDR1 SGHKS and CDR2 YYEKEE (reference sequence). CDR3 in amino acids: CASSPQGAVYGYTF. The CDR3 region has the DNA TGTGCCAGCAGCCCACAGGGGGCGGTCTATGGCTACACCTTC.